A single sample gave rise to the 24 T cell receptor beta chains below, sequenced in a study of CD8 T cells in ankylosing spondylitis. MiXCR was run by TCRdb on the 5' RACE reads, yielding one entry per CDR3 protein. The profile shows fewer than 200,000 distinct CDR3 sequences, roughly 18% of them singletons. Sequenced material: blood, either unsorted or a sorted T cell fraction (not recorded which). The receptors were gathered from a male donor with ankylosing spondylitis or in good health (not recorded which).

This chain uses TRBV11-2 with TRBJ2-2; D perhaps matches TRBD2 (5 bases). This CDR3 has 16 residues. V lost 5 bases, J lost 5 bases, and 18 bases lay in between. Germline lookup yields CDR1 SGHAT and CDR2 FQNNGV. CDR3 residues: CASSGAVFRRTGELFF. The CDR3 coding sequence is TGTGCCAGCAGCGGAGCGGTTTTCAGAAGGACCGGGGAGCTGTTTTTT.

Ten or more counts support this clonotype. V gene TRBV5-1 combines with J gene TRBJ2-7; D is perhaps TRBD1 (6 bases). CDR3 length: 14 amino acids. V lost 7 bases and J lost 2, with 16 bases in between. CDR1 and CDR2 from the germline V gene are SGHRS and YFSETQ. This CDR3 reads CASSRDTLPYEQYF. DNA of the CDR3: TGCGCCAGCTCCCGGGACACCCTCCCCTACGAGCAGTACTTC.

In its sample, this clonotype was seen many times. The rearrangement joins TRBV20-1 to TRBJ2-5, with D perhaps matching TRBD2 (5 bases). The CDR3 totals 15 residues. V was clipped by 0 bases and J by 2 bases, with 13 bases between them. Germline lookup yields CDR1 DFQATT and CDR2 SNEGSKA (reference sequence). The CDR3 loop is CSARDPRGVQETQYF. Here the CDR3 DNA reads TGCAGTGCTAGAGATCCCCGGGGAGTACAAGAGACCCAGTACTTC.

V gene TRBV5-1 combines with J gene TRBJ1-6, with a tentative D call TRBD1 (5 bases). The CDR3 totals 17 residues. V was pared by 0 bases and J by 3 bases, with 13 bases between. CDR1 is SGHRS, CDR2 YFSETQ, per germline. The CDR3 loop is CASSLVGTSFYNSPLHF. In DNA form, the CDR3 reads TGCGCCAGCAGCTTGGTGGGGACTTCTTTCTATAATTCACCCCTCCACTTT.

CDR3 in amino acids: CASSMGQGYEQYF. In DNA form, the CDR3 reads TGTGCCAGCAGTATGGGACAGGGTTACGAGCAGTACTTC. This chain uses TRBV7-9 with TRBJ2-7; the match to TRBD1 covers 9 bases. This CDR3 is built from 13 residues. Germline CDR1 is SEHNR and CDR2 is FQNEAQ (reference sequence). After removal of 6 bases from V and 4 bases from J, the junction contained 4 bases not matched to a gene.

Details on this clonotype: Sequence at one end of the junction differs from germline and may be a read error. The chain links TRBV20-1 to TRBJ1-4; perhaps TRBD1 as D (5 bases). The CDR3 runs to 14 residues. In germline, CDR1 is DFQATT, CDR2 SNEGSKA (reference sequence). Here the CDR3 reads CSAVGGSANENLFF. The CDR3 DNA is TGCAGTGCCGTCGGGGGGTCGGCTAATGAAAATCTGTTTTTT.

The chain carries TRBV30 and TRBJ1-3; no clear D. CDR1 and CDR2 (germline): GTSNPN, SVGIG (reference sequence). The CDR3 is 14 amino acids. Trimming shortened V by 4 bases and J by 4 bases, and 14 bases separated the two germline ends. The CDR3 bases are TGTGCCTGGAATCCAGGAGGGTTCGGAAACACCATATATTTT. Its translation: CAWNPGGFGNTIYF. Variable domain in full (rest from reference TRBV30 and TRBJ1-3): SQTIHQWPATLVQPVGSPLSLECTVEGTSNPNLYWYRQAAGRGLQLLFYSVGIGQISSEVPQNLSASRPQDRQFILSSKKLLLSDSGFYLCAWNPGGFGNTIYFGEGSWLTVV.

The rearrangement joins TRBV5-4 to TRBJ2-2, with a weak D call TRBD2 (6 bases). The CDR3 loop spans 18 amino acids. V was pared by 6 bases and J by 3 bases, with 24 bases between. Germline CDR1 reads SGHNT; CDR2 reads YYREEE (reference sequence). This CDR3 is CASTGKRGGPLDTGELFF. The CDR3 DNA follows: TGTGCCAGCACTGGAAAGAGGGGAGGCCCTCTAGACACCGGGGAGCTGTTTTTT. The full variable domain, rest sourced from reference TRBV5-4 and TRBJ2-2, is ETGVTQSPTHLIKTRGQQVTLRCSSQSGHNTVSWYQQALGQGPQFIFQYYREEENGRGNFPPRFSGLQFPNYSSELNVNALELDDSALYLCASTGKRGGPLDTGELFFGEGSRLTVL.

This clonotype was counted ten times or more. The CDR3 spells CASSLVSGHEQYF. The CDR3 nucleotides read TGTGCCAGCAGCTTAGTATCCGGCCACGAGCAGTACTTC. The chain uses TRBV11-2 and TRBJ2-7, with no clear D. Germline V gives CDR1 SGHAT, CDR2 FQNNGV. Trimming removed 1 base at V and 5 bases at J, with 9 bases between. The length of the CDR3 is 13 residues.

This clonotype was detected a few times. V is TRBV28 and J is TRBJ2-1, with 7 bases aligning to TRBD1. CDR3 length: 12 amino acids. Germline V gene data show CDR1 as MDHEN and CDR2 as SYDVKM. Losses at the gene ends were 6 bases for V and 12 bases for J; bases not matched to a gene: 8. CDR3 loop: CASRSTGLVQFF. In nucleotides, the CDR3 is TGTGCCAGCAGATCGACAGGGTTGGTGCAGTTCTTC.

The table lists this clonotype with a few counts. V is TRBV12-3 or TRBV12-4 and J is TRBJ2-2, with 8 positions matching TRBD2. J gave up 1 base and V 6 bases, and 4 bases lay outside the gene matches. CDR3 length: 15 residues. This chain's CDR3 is CASRQLAVNTGELFF. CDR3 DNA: TGTGCCAGCAGACAACTAGCGGTGAACACCGGGGAGCTGTTTTTT.

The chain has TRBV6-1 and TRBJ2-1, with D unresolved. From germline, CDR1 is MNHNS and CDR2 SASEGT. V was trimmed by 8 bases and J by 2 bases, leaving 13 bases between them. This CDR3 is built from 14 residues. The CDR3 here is CASGRGDTYNEQFF. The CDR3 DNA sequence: TGTGCCAGCGGACGTGGAGATACCTACAATGAGCAGTTCTTC.

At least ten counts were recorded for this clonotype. CDR3: CSVDSNTEAFF. The CDR3 DNA follows: TGCAGCGTTGACAGCAACACTGAAGCTTTCTTT. The rearrangement joins TRBV29-1 to TRBJ1-1, with D unclear. Germline loops: CDR1 SQVTM, CDR2 ANQGSEA. This CDR3 comprises 11 residues. The ends were cut back, 3 bases at V and 2 bases at J, with 4 bases in the middle. Full variable domain (remainder filled in from reference TRBV29-1 and TRBJ1-1): SAVISQKPSRDICQRGTSLTIQCQVDSQVTMMFWYRQQPGQSLTLIATANQGSEATYESGFVIDKFPISRPNLTFSTLTVSNMSPEDSSIYLCSVDSNTEAFFGQGTRLTVV.

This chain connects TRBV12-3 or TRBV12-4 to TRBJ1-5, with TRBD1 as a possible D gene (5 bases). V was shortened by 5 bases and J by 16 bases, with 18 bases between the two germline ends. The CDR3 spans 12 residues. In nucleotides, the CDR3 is TGTGCCAGCAGTCCCGCTGGGGGGACCAAACATTTT. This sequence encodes CASSPAGGTKHF.

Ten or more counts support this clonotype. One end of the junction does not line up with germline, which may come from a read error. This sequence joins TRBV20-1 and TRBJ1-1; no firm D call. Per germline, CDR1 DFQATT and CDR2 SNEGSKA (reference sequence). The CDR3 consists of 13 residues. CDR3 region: CSVRPGLNTEAFF. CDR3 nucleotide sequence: TGCAGTGTTAGACCGGGGTTGAACACTGAAGCTTTCTTT.

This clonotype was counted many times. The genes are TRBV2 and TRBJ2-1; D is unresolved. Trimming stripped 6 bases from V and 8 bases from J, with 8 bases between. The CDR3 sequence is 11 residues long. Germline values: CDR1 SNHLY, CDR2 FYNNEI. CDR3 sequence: CASRLFDEQFF. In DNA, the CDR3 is TGTGCCAGCAGGCTCTTCGATGAGCAGTTCTTC.

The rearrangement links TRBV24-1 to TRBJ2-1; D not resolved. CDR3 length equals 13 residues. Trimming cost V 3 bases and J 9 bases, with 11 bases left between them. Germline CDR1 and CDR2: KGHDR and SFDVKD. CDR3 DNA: TGTGCCACCAGTGATGTGGATTACGGTGAGCAGTTCTTC. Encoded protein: CATSDVDYGEQFF.

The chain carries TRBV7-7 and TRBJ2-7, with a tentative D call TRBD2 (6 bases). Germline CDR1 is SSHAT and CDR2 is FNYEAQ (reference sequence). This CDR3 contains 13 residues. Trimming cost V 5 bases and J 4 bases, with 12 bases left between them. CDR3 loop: CASSRGTEYEQYF. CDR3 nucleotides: TGTGCCAGCAGCCGCGGGACGGAATACGAGCAGTACTTC.

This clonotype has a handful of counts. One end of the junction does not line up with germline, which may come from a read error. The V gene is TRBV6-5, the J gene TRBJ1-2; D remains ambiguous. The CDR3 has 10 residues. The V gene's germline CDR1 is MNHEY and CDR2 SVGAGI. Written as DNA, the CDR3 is TGTGCCAGCGGCCTCGCCGGCTCCACCTTC. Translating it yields CASGLAGSTF.

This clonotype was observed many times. The CDR3 coding sequence is TGCAGCGTTTCCCGGACACCGAACACTGAAGCTTTCTTT. It encodes CSVSRTPNTEAFF. The chain employs TRBV29-1 and TRBJ1-1; D possibly corresponds to TRBD1 (5 bases). Germline lookup yields CDR1 SQVTM and CDR2 ANQGSEA. The germline V and J ends were trimmed by 5 bases and 1 base, with 11 bases remaining between them. The CDR3 length is 13 residues.

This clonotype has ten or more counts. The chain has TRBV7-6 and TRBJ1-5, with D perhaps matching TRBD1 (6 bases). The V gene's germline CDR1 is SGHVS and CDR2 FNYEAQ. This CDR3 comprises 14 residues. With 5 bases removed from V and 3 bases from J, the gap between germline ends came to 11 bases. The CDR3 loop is CASSTGQINQPQHF. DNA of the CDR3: TGTGCCAGCAGCACCGGACAGATCAATCAGCCCCAGCATTTT. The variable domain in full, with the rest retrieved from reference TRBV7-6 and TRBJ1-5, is GAGVSQSPRYKVTKRGQDVALRCDPISGHVSLYWYRQALGQGPEFLTYFNYEAQQDKSGLPNDRFSAERPEGSISTLTIQRTEQRDSAMYRCASSTGQINQPQHFGDGTRLSIL.

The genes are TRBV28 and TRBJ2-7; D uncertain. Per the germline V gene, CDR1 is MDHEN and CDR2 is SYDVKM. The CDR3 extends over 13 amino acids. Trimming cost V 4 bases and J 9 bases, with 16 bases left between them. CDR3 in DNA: TGTGCCAGCAGTTCTGGGCGGCCCTCGCCGCAGTACTTC. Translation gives CASSSGRPSPQYF.

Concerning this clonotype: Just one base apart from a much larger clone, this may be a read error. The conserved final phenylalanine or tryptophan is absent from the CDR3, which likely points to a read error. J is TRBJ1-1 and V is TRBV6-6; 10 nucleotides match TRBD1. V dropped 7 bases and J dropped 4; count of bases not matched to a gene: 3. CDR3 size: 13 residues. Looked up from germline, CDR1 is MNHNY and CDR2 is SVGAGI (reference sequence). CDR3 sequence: CASTRTGGTEAFI. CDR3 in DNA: TGTGCCAGCACCAGGACAGGGGGCACTGAAGCTTTCATT.

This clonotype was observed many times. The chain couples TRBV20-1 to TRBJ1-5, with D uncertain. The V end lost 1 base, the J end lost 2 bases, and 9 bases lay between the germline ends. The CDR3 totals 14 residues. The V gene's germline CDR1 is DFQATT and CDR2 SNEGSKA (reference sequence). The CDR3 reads CSARGGLGNQPQHF. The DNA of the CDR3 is TGCAGTGCTAGAGGGGGTCTAGGCAATCAGCCCCAGCATTTT.